One and the same sample provided the 22 T cell receptor beta chains below, sequenced in a study of T-cell reconstitution after alpha-beta-depleted transplantation in children. Unique molecular identifiers were built into the TCRbeta library. MiXCR, run by TCRdb on the PCR reads, gives a single entry per CDR3 protein. The sample consists of 330,000 or so distinct CDR3 sequences, 9% to 12% of them appearing once. Specimen: PBMCs from the stem cell graft donor, collected from the stem cell graft. These TCRs come from a human donor who donated a stem cell graft to a child with acute lymphoblastic leukemia.

The chain carries TRBV11-2 and TRBJ2-3; 9 nucleotides align to TRBD2. Germline V lookup: CDR1 SGHAT, CDR2 FQNNGV. The J segment lost 4 bases and the V segment lost 5 bases, leaving 13 bases of the junction unmatched. This CDR3 comprises 17 residues. CDR3 DNA: TGTGCCAGCAGCATGTTAGCGGGAGTAAGGCCCGCAGATACGCAGTATTTT. This sequence encodes CASSMLAGVRPADTQYF.

This clonotype has more than one count but fewer than ten. The chain joins TRBV4-1 to TRBJ2-7; D gene ambiguous. The germline gives CDR1 MGHRA, CDR2 YSYEKL. With 4 bases removed from V and 1 base from J, the gap between germline ends came to 17 bases. CDR3 length: 16 amino acids. In DNA, the CDR3 is TGCGCCAGCAGCCCCATCAAGCTACTGGGATCCTACGAGCAGTACTTC. This translates into CASSPIKLLGSYEQYF.

This clonotype was counted many times. The rearrangement links TRBV6-2 or TRBV6-3 to TRBJ2-5; D is unresolved. The CDR3 runs 15 residues. The V gene's germline CDR1 is MNHEY and CDR2 SVGEGT. The germline V and J ends were trimmed by 4 bases and 5 bases, with 17 bases remaining between them. The CDR3 coding sequence is TGTGCCAGCAGTTTGGGCGGAAACCTCTTCGAGACCCAGTACTTC. Encoded protein: CASSLGGNLFETQYF.

Remarks on this clonotype: A read error is possible here, since a much larger clone lies one base away. The rearrangement joins TRBV7-8 to TRBJ1-4; D ambiguous. The CDR3 totals 18 residues. Germline CDR1 reads SGHVS; CDR2 reads FQNEAQ. Trimming removed 5 bases from V and 8 bases from J, with 27 bases in between. CDR3 residues: CASSGKLVTVYSEEKLFF. In DNA, the CDR3 is TGTGCCAGCAGCGGAAAGCTAGTAACAGTGTATTCGGAAGAAAAACTGTTTTTT.

The table lists this clonotype with many counts. V gene TRBV20-1 combines with J gene TRBJ2-7, with D perhaps matching TRBD1 (5 bases). Germline CDR1 reads DFQATT; CDR2 reads SNEGSKA (reference sequence). V lost 6 bases, J lost 4 bases, and 19 bases lay in between. The CDR3 is 14 amino acids. CDR3 amino acids: CSAPLVRGSYEQYF. In DNA form, the CDR3 reads TGCAGTGCCCCTCTAGTAAGGGGAAGTTACGAGCAGTACTTC.

The chain employs TRBV5-4 and TRBJ2-5, with D possibly being TRBD2 (6 bases). The V and J ends lost 5 bases and 1 base respectively, with 12 bases between them. The CDR3 extends over 14 amino acids. Germline CDR1 and CDR2: SGHNT and YYREEE (reference sequence). CDR3 sequence reads: CASSFPGLQETQYF. CDR3 sequence (DNA): TGTGCCAGCAGTTTCCCGGGACTCCAAGAGACCCAGTACTTC.

This clonotype was detected a few times. The gene calls are TRBV12-3 or TRBV12-4 and TRBJ2-1; TRBD2 matches 8 bases. The CDR3 runs 16 residues. With V trimmed by 5 bases and J by 5 bases, 11 bases remained unmatched. The CDR3 DNA reads as TGTGCCAGCAGTCTACCCGGACTAGCTCCGAACAATGAGCAGTTCTTC. This translates into CASSLPGLAPNNEQFF.

The chain uses TRBV29-1 and TRBJ2-5, with TRBD2 identical over 10 bases. With V trimmed by 3 bases and J by 6 bases, 7 bases remained unmatched. CDR3 length: 14 amino acids. The germline gives CDR1 SQVTM, CDR2 ANQGSEA. In DNA form, the CDR3 reads TGCAGCGTTGACGGAGCGGGAGGGCCGAAGACCCAGTACTTC. Translating gives CSVDGAGGPKTQYF.

This clonotype has just a few counts. This chain uses TRBV5-1 with TRBJ2-1; 10 bases agree with TRBD2. The CDR3 sequence is 16 residues long. V shed 4 bases, J shed 10 bases, and the junction held 14 bases outside the gene matches. Germline V CDR1 and CDR2: SGHRS, YFSETQ. The CDR3 reads CASSRSTSGTKVEQFF. CDR3 nucleotides: TGCGCCAGCAGCCGCTCCACTAGCGGGACAAAAGTCGAGCAGTTCTTC.

This chain links TRBV4-3 with TRBJ1-4; TRBD1 agrees at 10 bases. The CDR3 contains 16 residues. Germline V lookup: CDR1 LGHNA, CDR2 YSLEER. Trimming took 2 bases from V and 8 from J; bases not matched to a gene: 8. The CDR3 DNA reads as TGCGCCAGCAGCCAACTCGACAGGGGGCTTGGAGAAAAACTGTTTTTT. Amino acids: CASSQLDRGLGEKLFF.

A few counts support this clonotype. The chain carries TRBV15 and TRBJ1-2; D is ambiguous. The CDR3 loop spans 13 amino acids. Per germline, CDR1 LNHNV and CDR2 YYDKDF (reference sequence). The germline V and J ends were trimmed by 1 base and 1 base, with 4 bases remaining between them. CDR3 protein: CATSRGGNYGYTF. The CDR3 DNA is TGTGCCACCAGCAGAGGGGGTAACTATGGCTACACCTTC.

J is TRBJ2-1 and V is TRBV7-9; 12 positions agree with TRBD2. V was pared by 5 bases and J by 13 bases, with 15 bases of the junction left unmatched. CDR3 length: 16 amino acids. Germline V gene sequence: CDR1 SEHNR, CDR2 FQNEAQ (reference sequence). CDR3 in DNA: TGTGCCAGCAGCCCCCAACCCCGACTAGCGGGAGCTCCTCAGTTCTTC. Amino acids: CASSPQPRLAGAPQFF.

This clonotype was seen many times. The chain carries TRBV4-3 and TRBJ2-5; maybe TRBD2 (5 bases). V was pared by 6 bases and J by 5 bases, with 19 bases between. CDR3 length: 15 amino acids. Germline CDR1 is LGHNA and CDR2 is YSLEER. The CDR3 bases are TGCGCCAGCAGTCCAGGAGTGGCTAGCCTGGAGACCCAGTACTTC. Translated: CASSPGVASLETQYF.

This clonotype was recorded a few times. The genes are TRBV5-1 and TRBJ2-5; TRBD1 agrees at 7 bases. Trimming at V came to 5 bases and at J to 2 bases, leaving 9 bases not matched to a gene. This CDR3 region has 15 residues. Looked up from germline, CDR1 is SGHRS and CDR2 is YFSETQ. The CDR3 bases are TGCGCCAGCAGTTTTTCCCGACAGGGTCAAGAGACCCAGTACTTC. This translates into CASSFSRQGQETQYF.

The chain joins TRBV7-2 to TRBJ2-7; TRBD2 might be the D (5 bases). The CDR3 extends over 15 amino acids. The V gene lost 1 base and the J gene lost 3 bases, with 13 bases spanning the gap. CDR1 and CDR2 from the germline V gene are SGHTA and FQGNSA. The CDR3 bases are TGTGCCAGCAGCTTAGTCCCGGGAAGAGACTACGAGCAGTACTTC. Its translation: CASSLVPGRDYEQYF.

A few counts support this clonotype. The genes are TRBV18 and TRBJ2-2; TRBD2 agrees at 10 bases. The CDR3 length is 18 residues. Germline V gene lookup returns CDR1 KGHSH and CDR2 LQKENI. V was clipped by 2 bases and J by 4 bases; unmatched bases: 10. The CDR3 nucleotides read TGTGCCAGCTCACCAGCCCTAGCGGGAGCCGGCGGCACCGGGGAGCTGTTTTTT. Its translation is CASSPALAGAGGTGELFF. Complete variable domain (other parts from reference TRBV18 and TRBJ2-2): NAGVMQNPRHLVRRRGQEARLRCSPMKGHSHVYWYRQLPEEGLKFMVYLQKENIIDESGMPKERFSAEFPKEGPSILRIQQVVRGDSAAYFCASSPALAGAGGTGELFFGEGSRLTVL.

The V call is TRBV6-5, the J call TRBJ2-1, with a weak D call TRBD2 (6 bases). Germline values: CDR1 MNHEY, CDR2 SVGAGI. V lost 2 bases and J lost 5, with 10 bases in between. The CDR3 is made up of 14 amino acids. CDR3 amino acids: CASSYPGTHNEQFF. CDR3 nucleotide sequence: TGTGCCAGCAGTTACCCCGGGACTCACAATGAGCAGTTCTTC.

This clonotype has just a few counts. The chain couples TRBV7-9 to TRBJ1-4, with 8 nucleotides matching TRBD1. Looked up from germline, CDR1 is SEHNR and CDR2 is FQNEAQ (reference sequence). The CDR3 runs to 13 residues. Trimming removed 6 bases from V and 10 bases from J; junction bases left unmatched: 7. CDR3 residues: CASSNHTGGKLFF. In DNA, the CDR3 is TGTGCCAGCAGTAATCACACAGGGGGAAAACTGTTTTTT.

This clonotype has just a few counts. The chain is built from TRBV29-1 and TRBJ2-2; D unresolved. V lost 3 bases, J lost 3 bases, and 8 bases lay in between. The CDR3 runs 13 residues. Per the germline V gene, CDR1 is SQVTM and CDR2 is ANQGSEA. The chain's CDR3 is CSVDRAHTGELFF. CDR3 sequence (DNA): TGCAGCGTTGATCGGGCTCACACCGGGGAGCTGTTTTTT.

This clonotype turned up a few times. The chain couples TRBV5-1 to TRBJ2-1, with 14 bases that match TRBD2. The V gene end was trimmed by 4 bases and the J gene end by 0 bases; junction bases not matched to a gene: 3. The CDR3 length is 17 residues. Germline V gene sequence: CDR1 SGHRS, CDR2 YFSETQ. In DNA form, the CDR3 reads TGCGCCAGCAGCCCAGGGACTAGCGGGGGCTCCTACAATGAGCAGTTCTTC. This encodes CASSPGTSGGSYNEQFF. The whole variable domain, remainder taken from reference TRBV5-1 and TRBJ2-1, is KAGVTQTPRYLIKTRGQQVTLSCSPISGHRSVSWYQQTPGQGLQFLFEYFSETQRNKGNFPGRFSGRQFSNSRSEMNVSTLELGDSALYLCASSPGTSGGSYNEQFFGPGTRLTVL.

In this sample, this clonotype turned up a few times. V usage is TRBV27 and J usage is TRBJ2-2, with unresolved D. The CDR3 totals 15 residues. CDR1 is MNHEY and CDR2 is SMNVEV in the germline V gene (reference sequence). Trimming cost V 5 bases and J 0 bases, with 10 bases left between them. The DNA for the CDR3 is TGTGCCAGCAGTGGTCTGAGAACGAACACCGGGGAGCTGTTTTTT. Translation: CASSGLRTNTGELFF.

The chain carries TRBV7-2 and TRBJ2-7; D is undetermined. The germline CDR1 and CDR2 sequences are SGHTA and FQGNSA. The CDR3 spans 15 residues. V lost 1 base, J lost 0 bases, and 10 bases lay in between. The CDR3 DNA sequence: TGTGCCAGCAGCTTAGTAGGCAGATTCTCCTACGAGCAGTACTTC. Translation gives CASSLVGRFSYEQYF.